This T cell receptor beta chain was obtained from a study of T cell responses to AZD1222 COVID-19 vaccine. Whole-study results and caveats: The study sampled repertoires only after the peak T cell response. It was only a handful of AZD1222 recipients who were seropositive at baseline. Close to half of all spike-specific TCRs reportedly target regions of the variants that are unmutated. Spike-specific TCR breadth and depth were elevated following two AZD1222 doses.

Produced via immunoSEQ multiplex PCR; TCRdb's table is partial and in-frame only. In the table there are nearly 95,000 clones, roughly nine tenths of which are singletons. CDR1 is SEHNR and CDR2 is FQNEAQ in the germline V gene (reference sequence). The CDR3 loop spans 15 amino acids. J was trimmed by 3 bases and V by 8 bases; bases with no gene match: 7. By its share, this clone is medium-sized. The antigen is undetermined. This chain links TRBV7-9 with TRBJ2-1; 10 nucleotides agree with TRBD2. The material sequenced was peripheral blood, taken 28 days after the second AZD1222 dose. The receptor comes from an adult who received the AZD1222 COVID-19 vaccine. CDR3 protein: CASCSGTSDYNEQFF. The DNA for the CDR3 is TGTGCCAGCTGCTCCGGGACTAGCGACTACAATGAGCAGTTCTTC.